The 27 T cell receptor beta chains presented below share a single source sample, sequenced in a study of blood T cell repertoires in COVID-19. Generated by immunoSEQ multiplex PCR, the TCRdb table keeps only in-frame clones and is missing some. The sample yields approximately 150,000 clones, about 81% seen once. The specimen was PBMCs or T cells enriched from blood (not recorded which). The source of these receptors is a man between 40 and 49 years old with acute COVID-19.

This chain joins TRBV21-1 and TRBJ1-4; TRBD1 reflects the table's D call only, with no check against the DNA. TRBV21-1 is recorded as a pseudogene. The CDR3 spans 18 residues. In nucleotides, the CDR3 is TGTGCCAGCACCCTGTCCCTCGAGGAACAGGGGGCATACGAAAAACTGTTTTTT. It specifies CASTLSLEEQGAYEKLFF.

The chain employs TRBV5-1 and TRBJ2-3; TRBD2 aligns across 15 bases. The ends lost 3 bases at V and 2 bases at J; junction bases unmatched: 10. The CDR3 extends over 19 amino acids. Germline V gene lookup returns CDR1 SGHRS and CDR2 YFSETQ. The CDR3 loop is CASSSGLAGGSLDTDTQYF. The CDR3 bases are TGCGCCAGCAGCTCGGGACTAGCGGGGGGCTCCCTAGACACAGATACGCAGTATTTT.

V gene TRBV2 combines with J gene TRBJ2-5; TRBD2 is a possible D gene (6 bases). CDR1 and CDR2 (germline): SNHLY, FYNNEI. The V gene lost 2 bases and the J gene lost 7 bases, with 11 bases spanning the gap. CDR3 length equals 13 residues. This CDR3 reads CASSEILAGTQYF. The DNA of the CDR3 is TGTGCCAGCAGTGAAATACTAGCCGGGACCCAGTACTTC.

The chain employs TRBV18 and TRBJ1-2; TRBD1 is a possible D gene (6 bases). This CDR3 comprises 14 residues. The V gene's germline CDR1 is KGHSH and CDR2 LQKENI. V gave up 6 bases and J gave up 4 bases, with 15 bases separating them. In nucleotides, the CDR3 is TGTGCCAGCTCGCCGACGACAGGTAGCTATGGCTACACCTTC. Its protein product is CASSPTTGSYGYTF.

The V gene is TRBV5-1, the J gene TRBJ2-3; TRBD2 aligns across 8 bases. J gave up 6 bases and V 4 bases, and 7 bases lay outside the gene matches. The CDR3 spans 14 residues. CDR1 SGHRS and CDR2 YFSETQ come from the germline V gene. This CDR3 reads CASSRGGPVDTQYF. As DNA, the CDR3 is TGCGCCAGCAGCCGGGGGGGGCCGGTGGATACGCAGTATTTT.

The chain combines TRBV7-2 with TRBJ1-2, with D possibly matching TRBD1 (6 bases). Germline CDR1 and CDR2: SGHTA and FQGNSA. Trimming pared 5 bases from V and 8 bases from J, leaving 18 bases between. CDR3 length: 14 residues. CDR3 residues: CASSPRTELRGYTF. The CDR3, as DNA: TGTGCCAGCAGCCCACGGACAGAATTACGCGGCTACACCTTC.

The chain uses TRBV5-4 and TRBJ2-7, with TRBD1 matching 9 bases. Germline-derived CDR1 and CDR2 are SGHNT and YYREEE (reference sequence). The CDR3 contains 16 residues. The V segment lost 1 base and the J segment 8 bases; nucleotides outside the gene matches: 13. CDR3 protein: CASSLRGGQGMDQQYF. In nucleotides, the CDR3 is TGTGCCAGCAGCTTGAGGGGGGGACAGGGAATGGATCAGCAGTACTTC.

This clone was observed once. The rearrangement links TRBV5-5 to TRBJ2-5; maybe TRBD1 (5 bases). The CDR3 has 15 residues. The germline V gene has CDR1 SGHKS and CDR2 YYEKEE (reference sequence). Between the trimmed V and J ends, which lost 5 bases and 4 bases, there was a span of 18 bases. The CDR3 loop reads CASSPQGADVETQYF. The CDR3 region has the DNA TGTGCCAGCAGTCCGCAGGGCGCTGATGTAGAGACCCAGTACTTC.

This clone showed up just once. This rearrangement joins TRBV10-2 to TRBJ2-5; D perhaps matches TRBD1 (6 bases). This CDR3 has 14 residues. Trimming left V 2 bases short and J 4 bases short, with 11 bases between. Germline V lookup: CDR1 WSHSY, CDR2 SAAADI. CDR3 amino acids: CASSEPSGAETQYF. In nucleotides, the CDR3 is TGCGCCAGCAGTGAGCCCTCAGGGGCAGAGACCCAGTACTTC.

The chain couples TRBV7-3 to TRBJ2-5; TRBD1 aligns across 7 bases. V gave up 3 bases and J gave up 5 bases; unmatched junction bases: 6. The germline gives CDR1 SGHTA, CDR2 FQGTGA. This CDR3 spans 14 amino acids. The DNA of the CDR3 is TGTGCCAGCAGCTTTTCAGGGGGTCGGGAGACCCAGTACTTC. Translated: CASSFSGGRETQYF.

The chain joins TRBV19 to TRBJ1-1; possibly TRBD1 for D (5 bases). This CDR3 region has 15 residues. V gave up 4 bases and J gave up 0 bases, with 12 bases separating them. Germline V gene sequence: CDR1 LNHDA, CDR2 SQIVND (reference sequence). CDR3 amino acids: CASSRTTLLNTEAFF. The CDR3 DNA is TGTGCCAGTAGTAGGACAACTCTTTTGAACACTGAAGCTTTCTTT.

The chain uses TRBV5-4 and TRBJ2-5, with TRBD2 identical over 8 bases. This CDR3 spans 15 amino acids. Germline assignment: CDR1 SGHNT and CDR2 YYREEE (reference sequence). V trimming: 4 bases; J trimming: 4 bases; junction bases outside the gene matches: 9. The CDR3 bases are TGTGCCAGCAGCGGCCGGGGGGGGGCAGGAGAGACCCAGTACTTC. Translated, it gives CASSGRGGAGETQYF. The variable domain in full, with the rest retrieved from reference TRBV5-4 and TRBJ2-5, is ETGVTQSPTHLIKTRGQQVTLRCSSQSGHNTVSWYQQALGQGPQFIFQYYREEENGRGNFPPRFSGLQFPNYSSELNVNALELDDSALYLCASSGRGGAGETQYFGPGTRLLVL.

The table lists this clone with a count of one. This chain links TRBV2 with TRBJ1-3; D not resolved. CDR1 and CDR2 (germline): SNHLY, FYNNEI. The V end lost 1 base, the J end lost 3 bases, and 13 bases lay between the germline ends. The CDR3 loop spans 16 amino acids. In DNA, the CDR3 is TGTGCCAGCAGTGAAGAAACCCATTACGGTGGAAACACCATATATTTT. Translation gives CASSEETHYGGNTIYF.

The chain carries TRBV2 and TRBJ2-1; the match to TRBD1 covers 8 bases. The CDR3 loop spans 13 amino acids. V shed 3 bases, J shed 7 bases, and the junction held 2 bases outside the gene matches. CDR1 is SNHLY, CDR2 FYNNEI, per germline. CDR3 in amino acids: CASSENRGNEQFF. In nucleotides, the CDR3 is TGTGCCAGCAGTGAGAACAGGGGGAATGAGCAGTTCTTC.

V and J are TRBV13 and TRBJ2-1; D gene uncertain. Per germline, CDR1 PRHDT and CDR2 FYEKMQ (reference sequence). V lost 0 bases and J 10 bases, leaving 13 bases between the germline ends. The CDR3 length is 14 residues. The DNA of the CDR3 is TGTGCCAGCAGCTTAGGGGTTCCTTCGGAGGAGCAGTTCTTC. This encodes CASSLGVPSEEQFF.

V and J are TRBV18 and TRBJ1-5; TRBD1 is a possible D gene (5 bases). Germline lookup yields CDR1 KGHSH and CDR2 LQKENI. Trimming stripped 3 bases from V and 7 bases from J, with 16 bases between. The CDR3 is 15 amino acids. CDR3 sequence reads: CASSPRDAGGQPQHF. The CDR3 DNA reads as TGTGCCAGCTCACCGCGGGACGCCGGAGGACAGCCCCAGCATTTT.

The rearrangement joins TRBV29-1 to TRBJ1-2, with a weak D call TRBD1 (5 bases). V was cut by 7 bases and J by 0 bases, with 12 bases left in between. Per the germline V gene, CDR1 is SQVTM and CDR2 is ANQGSEA. The CDR3 spans 13 residues. CDR3 in amino acids: CSAGPYTNYGYTF. CDR3 DNA: TGCAGCGCGGGGCCCTATACTAACTATGGCTACACCTTC.

The V gene is TRBV9, the J gene TRBJ1-3; no definite D call. V was clipped by 4 bases and J by 0 bases, with 11 bases between them. Germline V CDR1 and CDR2: SGDLS, YYNGEE. This CDR3 has 15 residues. CDR3 bases: TGTGCCAGCAGCCCTCCGAGGAGCTCTGGAAACACCATATATTTT. Protein: CASSPPRSSGNTIYF.

The V and J genes are TRBV11-3 and TRBJ2-7; TRBD2 matches 12 bases. The CDR3 extends over 20 amino acids. V gave up 2 bases and J gave up 4 bases; unmatched junction bases: 18. Per germline, CDR1 SGHNT and CDR2 YENEEA. CDR3: CASSLLFPRLAGGPGYEQYF. CDR3 sequence (DNA): TGTGCCAGCAGCTTACTGTTCCCCCGGCTAGCGGGAGGGCCTGGGTACGAGCAGTACTTC.

Only one count was recorded for this clone. This sequence joins TRBV3-1 (or the pseudogene TRBV3-2) and TRBJ2-1; 7 bases match TRBD1. The CDR3 length is 14 residues. The V and J ends lost 4 bases and 4 bases, in that order; junction bases with no gene match: 4. Germline loops: CDR1 LGHDT, CDR2 YNNKEL (reference sequence). The DNA for the CDR3 is TGTGCCAGCAGCCCAAGACAGGGATACAATGAGCAGTTCTTC. Protein sequence: CASSPRQGYNEQFF.

This clone was seen only a few times. The chain couples TRBV18 to TRBJ1-1; 10 bases match TRBD1. This CDR3 is 15 amino acids long. The junction had 6 bases not matched to a gene; V was cut back by 2 bases and J by 6 bases. The V gene's germline CDR1 is KGHSH and CDR2 LQKENI. The CDR3 DNA reads TGTGCCAGCTCACCAGGCCTGGGACAGGGGTCTGAAGCTTTCTTT. This gives the protein CASSPGLGQGSEAFF.

V is TRBV6-5 and J is TRBJ2-1; possible D gene TRBD1, 5 bases. Germline V CDR1 and CDR2: MNHEY, SVGAGI. Trimming took off 0 bases at V and 10 bases at J, with 16 bases between the two ends. CDR3 length: 15 residues. CDR3 in amino acids: CASSYSRGGEVEQFF. The CDR3 coding sequence is TGTGCCAGCAGTTACTCAAGGGGCGGTGAGGTGGAGCAGTTCTTC.

This clone was counted once. V and J are TRBV7-9 and TRBJ1-1, with 11 bases fitting TRBD1. CDR1 and CDR2 (germline): SEHNR, FQNEAQ (reference sequence). V was clipped by 5 bases and J by 10 bases; unmatched bases: 6. The CDR3 loop spans 13 amino acids. The CDR3 region is CASSAGTGGGAFF. CDR3 DNA: TGTGCCAGCAGCGCTGGGACAGGGGGGGGAGCTTTCTTT.

The chain couples TRBV28 to TRBJ2-5; 8 nucleotides align to TRBD2. V gave up 5 bases and J gave up 4 bases; unmatched junction bases: 9. This CDR3 comprises 15 residues. Germline assignment: CDR1 MDHEN and CDR2 SYDVKM. The CDR3 loop reads CASSPPGGGAETQYF. The CDR3 bases are TGTGCCAGCAGTCCTCCGGGGGGGGGCGCAGAGACCCAGTACTTC.

Comment on this clone: Germline and junction disagree at one end, which may indicate a read error. This chain connects TRBV7-7 to TRBJ2-5, with TRBD2 identical over 11 bases. The CDR3 runs 16 residues. Germline V CDR1 and CDR2: SSHAT, FNYEAQ (reference sequence). CDR3 nucleotides: TGTGCTAGCAGCTTAGGAGCTAGCGGGGGGCAAGAGACCCAGTACTTC. Protein sequence: CASSLGASGGQETQYF.

The J gene is TRBJ2-7, the V gene TRBV7-2; TRBD2 is a possible D gene (5 bases). Trimming took 6 bases from V and 1 from J, leaving 16 bases between them. CDR1 is SGHTA, CDR2 FQGNSA, per germline. The CDR3 is 15 residues long. The CDR3 here is CASRDAGSGSYEQYF. The DNA of the CDR3 is TGTGCCAGCAGAGATGCGGGTAGTGGGTCCTACGAGCAGTACTTC.

The chain has TRBV27 and TRBJ2-2; possible D gene TRBD2, 7 bases. This CDR3 has 15 residues. Between the trimmed V and J ends, which lost 11 bases and 4 bases, there was a span of 20 bases. Germline CDR1 and CDR2: MNHEY and SMNVEV (reference sequence). The CDR3 here is CASQKRGGGTGELFF. In DNA form, the CDR3 reads TGTGCCTCCCAGAAGAGGGGGGGAGGCACCGGGGAGCTGTTTTTT.